This passage covers 20 T cell receptor beta chains from one sample sequenced in a study of tumor and adjacent non-tumor tissue in lung cancer. TCRbeta libraries were built with three rounds of nested PCR, modified from ARM-PCR. TCRdb reprocessed the multiplex PCR reads via MiXCR and lists one record per CDR3 protein. The sample consists of 75,000 to 95,000 distinct CDR3 sequences, roughly 66% of them appearing once. RNA was extracted from bulk tissue without any cell sorting. Sequenced: lung tumor tissue. These receptors were collected from a man aged 60 to 69 with non-small cell lung cancer.

Comments on this clonotype: The conserved closing phenylalanine or tryptophan is absent in this CDR3, likely reflecting a read error. V gene TRBV12-3 or TRBV12-4 combines with J gene TRBJ1-1, with D unresolved. The CDR3 has 18 residues. V was clipped by 0 bases and J by 2 bases, with 19 bases between them. The CDR3 region is CASSLAQSGVSSNTEAFV. The CDR3 bases are TGTGCCAGCAGTTTAGCACAAAGTGGCGTCTCATCTAACACTGAAGCTTTCGTT.

This chain joins TRBV4-2 and TRBJ2-3; D is unclear. This CDR3 is 14 amino acids long. V lost 0 bases and J lost 15, with 19 bases in between. Looked up from germline, CDR1 is LGHNA and CDR2 is YNFKEQ. CDR3 nucleotides: TGTGCCAGCAGCCAAGACATAGGCATAGATACGCGTTATTTT. Its translation is CASSQDIGIDTRYF.

For this clonotype: A read error is possible here, since a much larger clone lies one base away. The chain uses TRBV29-1 and TRBJ2-2; the D gene is possibly TRBD2 (5 bases). Germline CDR1 is SQVTM and CDR2 is ANQGSEA. This CDR3 region has 14 residues. Here the CDR3 reads CSGGEGLGAGKLFF. The CDR3 nucleotides read TGCAGCGGTGGAGAAGGACTGGGCGCCGGGAAGCTGTTTTTT.

Points on this clonotype: This could be a read error, since a much larger clone is one nucleotide away. The chain joins TRBV28 to TRBJ2-7, with D unresolved. Germline values: CDR1 MDHEN, CDR2 SYDVKM. The CDR3 runs to 11 residues. The CDR3, as DNA: TGTGCCAGCAGCCATCTCTACGAGCATTACTTC. Its protein is CASSHLYEHYF. Full variable domain (outside the CDR3, taken from reference TRBV28 and TRBJ2-7): DVKVTQSSRYLVKRTGEKVFLECVQDMDHENMFWYRQDPGLGLRLIYFSYDVKMKEKGDIPEGYSVSREKKERFSLILESASTNQTSMYLCASSHLYEHYFGPGTRLTVT.

Details on this clonotype: It may be a read error: a sequence one base away is much more abundant. The rearrangement links TRBV20-1 to TRBJ2-7, with 11 bases aligning to TRBD1. The V gene's germline CDR1 is DFQATT and CDR2 SNEGSKA (reference sequence). CDR3 length: 15 amino acids. CDR3: CNARGQGAGTYEQYF. The DNA of the CDR3 is TGCAATGCTAGAGGACAGGGGGCAGGGACCTACGAGCAGTACTTC.

The sample holds many counts of this clonotype. The V call is TRBV4-1, the J call TRBJ2-5; TRBD2 agrees at 8 bases. Unmatched junction bases numbered 14, after V lost 1 base and J lost 7 bases. Germline-derived CDR1 and CDR2 are MGHRA and YSYEKL. The CDR3 is made up of 17 amino acids. CDR3 sequence (DNA): TGCGCCAGCAGCCAAGTACGAAACGGGGGGGTTCTGGGGACCCAGTACTTC. Its translation: CASSQVRNGGVLGTQYF.

The CDR3 spells CASNRRTWLGSRSYEQYF. CDR3 nucleotide sequence: TGTGCCAGCAACCGCAGGACATGGTTGGGATCCCGCTCCTACGAGCAGTACTTC. The rearrangement links TRBV6-5 to TRBJ2-7, with a tentative D call TRBD1 (5 bases). CDR1 is MNHEY, CDR2 SVGAGI, per germline. The length of the CDR3 is 18 residues. V was pared by 7 bases and J by 0 bases, with 25 bases between.

Comment on this clonotype: Sequence at one end of the junction differs from germline and may be a read error. The gene calls are TRBV6-6 and TRBJ1-2; D remains ambiguous. The CDR3 is 15 residues long. Germline CDR1 and CDR2: MNHNY and SVGAGI (reference sequence). The CDR3 reads CASSHPPIGEIGYIF. CDR3 bases: TGTGCCAGCAGTCACCCCCCGATTGGGGAGATTGGCTACATCTTC.

As for this clonotype: With a much larger clone just one base away, this may be a read error. The final CDR3 position lacks the conserved phenylalanine or tryptophan, pointing to a likely read error. The CDR3, as DNA: TGTGCCAGCAGTTTCGGACTAGCGGGAGGCGGGGAGCAGTTCTCC. Translation: CASSFGLAGGGEQFS. V usage is TRBV6-2 or TRBV6-3 and J usage is TRBJ2-1; 14 nucleotides align to TRBD2. The germline V gene has CDR1 MNHEY and CDR2 SVGEGT. Trimming at V came to 4 bases and at J to 10 bases, leaving 6 bases not matched to a gene. CDR3 length: 15 residues.

This clonotype qualifies as medium-sized. The rearrangement uses TRBV12-3 or TRBV12-4 and TRBJ2-7, with 7 bases identical to TRBD2. J lost 6 bases, V lost 5 bases, and 7 bases had no gene match. This CDR3 spans 13 amino acids. CDR3 protein: CASSPELASEQYF. As DNA, the CDR3 is TGTGCCAGCAGTCCCGAACTAGCGTCCGAGCAGTACTTC.

With respect to this clonotype: One end of the junction fails to match germline, which may point to a read error. This chain links TRBV6-1 with TRBJ1-5; D is unclear. The CDR3 is 14 residues long. Germline assignment: CDR1 MNHNS and CDR2 SASEGT. In DNA form, the CDR3 reads TGTGCCAGCAGTGAATGGCTGGGCAATCAGCCCCAACATTTT. Amino acid sequence: CASSEWLGNQPQHF.

Concerning this clonotype: As the CDR3 is not closed by the conserved phenylalanine or tryptophan, this likely results from a read error. The V and J genes are TRBV11-2 and TRBJ2-5; D may correspond to TRBD1 or TRBD2 (5 bases each). CDR1 and CDR2 from the germline V gene are SGHAT and FQNNGV. The CDR3 totals 15 residues. CDR3 DNA: TGTGCTAGCAGCGTATCGGGACGGGATCTGGAGACCCAGTACTTA. Translated, it gives CASSVSGRDLETQYL.

The rearrangement links TRBV6-5 to TRBJ2-5; a weak D match, TRBD2 (6 bases). Trimming removed 10 bases at V and 5 bases at J, with 29 bases between. The CDR3 has 17 residues. Per the germline V gene, CDR1 is MNHEY and CDR2 is SVGAGI. Written as DNA, the CDR3 is TGTGCCACCAAACACGTCGTACTAGCACGGAATCAGGAGACCCAGTACTTC. As protein: CATKHVVLARNQETQYF.

About this clonotype: One end of the junction does not line up with germline, which may come from a read error. This rearrangement joins TRBV11-2 to TRBJ1-2; tentatively, D is TRBD1 (6 bases). The length of the CDR3 is 13 residues. Looked up from germline, CDR1 is SGHAT and CDR2 is FQNNGV. CDR3 amino acids: CASSLLRETGYAF. As DNA, the CDR3 is TGTGCCAGCAGCTTATTGAGAGAGACAGGCTACGCCTTC.

A word on this clonotype: At one of its ends the junction is not consistent with the germline gene, which may arise from a read error. V gene TRBV7-3 combines with J gene TRBJ1-2; D uncertain. Germline lookup yields CDR1 SGHTA and CDR2 FQGTGA. The CDR3 has 14 amino acids. CDR3 bases: TGTGCCAGCAGCTTAAACGAACGTAAGGATGGCCACACCTTC. Its translation: CASSLNERKDGHTF.

For this clonotype: Compared with germline, one end of the junction differs, possibly owing to a read error. The chain joins TRBV6-6 to TRBJ2-3, with TRBD2 matching 7 bases. This CDR3 has 19 amino acids. The germline gives CDR1 MNHNY, CDR2 SVGAGI (reference sequence). CDR3 amino acids: CTSSYTATSALRETDKQYF. The CDR3 DNA is TGTACCAGCAGTTACACTGCAACTAGCGCACTAAGGGAGACAGATAAGCAGTATTTT.

This clonotype was seen a handful of times. Given a much more abundant clone one base away, this may be a read error. The gene calls are TRBV4-1 and TRBJ2-3; 11 bases match TRBD2. From germline, CDR1 is MGHRA and CDR2 YSYEKL. The CDR3 extends over 16 amino acids. The DNA of the CDR3 is TGCGCCAGCAGCCAAGTTTCTAGCGGGGGGTCCGATACGCGGTATTTT. Protein sequence: CASSQVSSGGSDTRYF.

This clonotype was detected ten times or more. V usage is TRBV12-3 or TRBV12-4 and J usage is TRBJ2-2, with 9 bases aligning to TRBD2. The CDR3 length is 16 residues. J was trimmed by 1 base and V by 5 bases; bases with no gene match: 5. As DNA, the CDR3 is TGTGCCAGCAGTCTCGGGACTAGCTGGAACACCGGGGAGCTGTTTTTT. It is translated as CASSLGTSWNTGELFF.

This clonotype was seen many times. Just one base apart from a much larger clone, this may be a read error. The genes are TRBV29-1 and TRBJ2-7; D is perhaps TRBD2 (5 bases). The CDR3 sequence is 11 residues long. V lost 4 bases, J lost 6 bases, and 10 bases lay in between. Germline V gene sequence: CDR1 SQVTM, CDR2 ANQGSEA. The CDR3 sequence: CSVGERREQYF. The CDR3, as DNA: TGCAGCGTTGGAGAGCGGCGCGAGCAGTACTTC.

Note on this clonotype: One end of the junction does not line up with germline, which may come from a read error. The chain uses TRBV12-3 or TRBV12-4 and TRBJ2-5, with D possibly TRBD2 on 6 matching bases. This CDR3 region has 15 residues. Here the CDR3 DNA reads TGTGCCTGCAGCCGGGACTCTGGGGATATTGGGACCCAATACTTC. This codes for CACSRDSGDIGTQYF.